This TCR beta chain was captured in a study of blood T cell repertoires in COVID-19. Seattle patient enrollment occurred during active infection, with longitudinal follow-up thereafter. The CDR3 extends over 15 amino acids. Germline V lookup: CDR1 SGDLS, CDR2 YYNGEE. Losses at the gene ends were 3 bases for V and 6 bases for J; bases not matched to a gene: 5. Assay: immunoSEQ multiplex PCR; the TCRdb copy retains only in-frame clones and omits some. This repertoire shows approximately 64,000 clones, about 88% found once; its top ten account for 43%. The J gene is TRBJ2-1, the V gene TRBV9; 11 positions agree with TRBD2. The sample taken for sequencing was peripheral blood. The clonotype comes from a woman aged 60-75 years with COVID-19, enrolled during active disease. This CDR3 is CASSGRLAGPNEQFF. Here the CDR3 DNA reads TGTGCCAGCAGCGGCCGACTAGCGGGGCCCAATGAGCAGTTCTTC.